The sequence of this T cell receptor beta chain was determined in a study of blood T cell repertoires in COVID-19. TCRdb's table, derived via immunoSEQ multiplex PCR, lists solely in-frame clones and lacks some. This table has roughly 400,000 clones, more than 85% appearing once. The CDR3 contains 14 residues. The trim removed 4 bases at V and 3 bases at J, leaving 5 bases unmatched. The V gene's germline CDR1 is LNHDA and CDR2 SQIVND (reference sequence). J is TRBJ1-2 and V is TRBV19; 7 nucleotides line up with TRBD1. The clonotype was recovered from a middle-aged woman who had been exposed to COVID-19. Sequenced input: PBMCs or T cells enriched from blood (not recorded which). For the CDR3, the DNA is TGTGCCAGTAGTAGCGGGACAGATCACTATGGCTACACCTTC. It encodes CASSSGTDHYGYTF.